The 18 T cell receptor beta chains below come from one sample, sequenced in a study of identical twins. TCRdb re-called the 5' RACE reads through MiXCR, storing one row per CDR3 protein. The sample records 700,000 or so distinct CDR3 sequences, 21% being singletons. These same records also appear under a second study, on T cells expressing NK-cell markers.

The specimen was PBMCs. Source of these receptors: a woman in her late teens or twenties in good health.

This clonotype showed up just a few times. The rearrangement joins TRBV13 to TRBJ2-1; 9 bases map to TRBD2. There are 16 residues in the CDR3. Trimming took 1 base from V and 5 from J; bases not matched to a gene: 6. The germline gives CDR1 PRHDT, CDR2 FYEKMQ (reference sequence). This CDR3 is CASSLEWREGHNEQFF. The CDR3 DNA sequence: TGTGCCAGCAGCTTAGAGTGGCGGGAGGGCCACAATGAGCAGTTCTTC.

The table lists this clonotype with many counts. The chain couples TRBV3-1 to TRBJ2-3; no clear D gene. Germline-derived CDR1 and CDR2 are LGHDT and YNNKEL (reference sequence). The ends were cut back, 1 base at V and 3 bases at J, with 2 bases in the middle. This CDR3 is built from 12 residues. CDR3 bases: TGTGCCAGCAGCCAAGTAACAGATACGCAGTATTTT. Protein sequence: CASSQVTDTQYF.

This chain connects TRBV7-2 to TRBJ2-7, with D possibly being TRBD2 (6 bases). Germline V lookup: CDR1 SGHTA, CDR2 FQGNSA. The ends were cut back, 1 base at V and 7 bases at J, with 11 bases in the middle. This CDR3 is 13 amino acids long. In DNA form, the CDR3 reads TGTGCCAGCAGCTTAGGCGGGGTTTGGGAGCAGTACTTC. Its protein is CASSLGGVWEQYF.

This chain links TRBV14 with TRBJ2-6; D is undetermined. V lost 0 bases to trimming and J lost 1 base, with 10 bases between them. This CDR3 region has 17 residues. Germline V CDR1 and CDR2: SGHDN, FVKESK. CDR3 amino acids: CASSQEVVSSGANVLTF. Here the CDR3 DNA reads TGTGCCAGCAGCCAAGAGGTGGTATCATCTGGGGCCAACGTCCTGACTTTC.

A few counts support this clonotype. J is TRBJ2-3 and V is TRBV18; D perhaps matches TRBD2 (6 bases). The CDR3 sequence is 15 residues long. Trimming removed 6 bases from V and 2 bases from J, with 15 bases in between. Germline V CDR1 and CDR2: KGHSH, LQKENI. The CDR3, as DNA: TGTGCCAGCTCTCGGGCGGGGCCCTCCACAGATACGCAGTATTTT. Translated: CASSRAGPSTDTQYF.

Only a few counts were recorded for this clonotype. V is TRBV9 and J is TRBJ2-1, with D perhaps being TRBD1 or TRBD2 (5 bases each). This CDR3 region has 15 residues. Germline lookup yields CDR1 SGDLS and CDR2 YYNGEE. V shed 3 bases and J shed 3 bases, with 13 bases lying between them. The CDR3 nucleotides are TGTGCCAGCAGCGAGGACGTTGGGGGCTACAATGAGCAGTTCTTC. This codes for CASSEDVGGYNEQFF.

The chain links TRBV11-1 to TRBJ2-1, with 12 bases fitting TRBD1. This CDR3 has 18 amino acids. CDR1 and CDR2 from the germline V gene are SGHAT and FQDESV (reference sequence). V lost 1 base and J lost 6; bases outside the gene matches: 10. The CDR3 protein is CASSLVSPGTGGLNEQFF. The CDR3, as DNA: TGTGCCAGCAGCTTAGTATCTCCCGGGACAGGGGGCCTCAATGAGCAGTTCTTC.

This clonotype turned up a few times. V gene TRBV5-1 combines with J gene TRBJ2-2; the D gene is possibly TRBD1 (6 bases). Looked up from germline, CDR1 is SGHRS and CDR2 is YFSETQ. V dropped 4 bases and J dropped 8 bases, with 12 bases sitting between them. The CDR3 spans 13 residues. CDR3 amino acids: CASSQVGAGELFF. The CDR3 DNA sequence: TGCGCCAGCAGCCAGGTGGGGGCAGGGGAGCTGTTTTTT.

There are a few counts of this clonotype. This chain links TRBV4-2 with TRBJ1-2; weak D call: TRBD1 (6 bases). This CDR3 comprises 15 residues. V lost 2 bases, J lost 5 bases, and 15 bases lay in between. Germline V gives CDR1 LGHNA, CDR2 YNFKEQ. CDR3 sequence: CASSQRTVSPYGYTF. In nucleotides, the CDR3 is TGTGCCAGCAGCCAACGGACAGTTTCCCCTTATGGCTACACCTTC.

The J gene is TRBJ2-2, the V gene TRBV7-2; D is uncertain. Per the germline V gene, CDR1 is SGHTA and CDR2 is FQGNSA. The CDR3 contains 16 residues. V gave up 5 bases and J gave up 4 bases, with 17 bases separating them. The CDR3 loop is CASSLKLTSLTGELFF. The DNA for the CDR3 is TGTGCCAGCAGCCTTAAACTGACTTCCCTCACCGGGGAGCTGTTTTTT. The full variable domain, with the rest looked up from reference TRBV7-2 and TRBJ2-2, is GAGVSQSPSNKVTEKGKDVELRCDPISGHTALYWYRQSLGQGLEFLIYFQGNSAPDKSGLPSDRFSAERTGGSVSTLTIQRTQQEDSAVYLCASSLKLTSLTGELFFGEGSRLTVL.

V and J are TRBV5-1 and TRBJ2-3; tentative D call: TRBD2 (5 bases). V lost 5 bases to trimming and J lost 0 bases, with 16 bases between them. The CDR3 runs 16 residues. Germline-derived CDR1 and CDR2 are SGHRS and YFSETQ. CDR3 DNA: TGCGCCAGCAGGTGGAGCGGCCCCTTTAGCACAGATACGCAGTATTTT. The encoded protein is CASRWSGPFSTDTQYF.

This clonotype was seen a handful of times. This sequence joins TRBV5-6 and TRBJ2-7, with D unclear. The V end lost 4 bases, the J end lost 3 bases, and 14 bases lay between the germline ends. Germline V gene lookup returns CDR1 SGHDT and CDR2 YYEEEE. The CDR3 runs 14 residues. CDR3 nucleotide sequence: TGTGCCAGCAGCCCTGGATCTTCCAACTACGAGCAGTACTTC. It specifies CASSPGSSNYEQYF.

This clonotype was seen a few times. CDR3 region: CASSPDYGTGRIYTF. For the CDR3, the DNA is TGTGCCAGCTCACCTGATTACGGGACAGGGCGCATCTACACCTTC. The chain joins TRBV18 to TRBJ1-2; the match to TRBD1 covers 9 bases. Per germline, CDR1 KGHSH and CDR2 LQKENI. Losses at the gene ends were 3 bases for V and 10 bases for J; bases not matched to a gene: 12. The CDR3 is 15 residues long.

The CDR3 DNA reads as TGTGCCAGCAGGCCCCGGGGGGAGCTTCAAGAGACCCAGTACTTC. Protein product: CASRPRGELQETQYF. The chain is built from TRBV6-2 or TRBV6-3 and TRBJ2-5, with TRBD2 matching 7 bases. The germline V gene encodes CDR1 MNHEY and CDR2 SVGEGT. Trimming cost V 6 bases and J 2 bases; bases outside gene matches: 9. The CDR3 covers 15 residues.

This clonotype was recorded a few times. CDR3 DNA: TGCAGTGCTAGAAGGACTCTCAATGGGAATGAGCAGTTCTTC. This encodes CSARRTLNGNEQFF. The chain carries TRBV20-1 and TRBJ2-1; a possible D gene is TRBD2 (5 bases). There are 14 residues in the CDR3. Trimming shortened V by 2 bases and J by 7 bases, and 15 bases separated the two germline ends. CDR1 is DFQATT and CDR2 is SNEGSKA in the germline V gene (reference sequence).

The chain has TRBV2 and TRBJ2-1; D is uncertain. CDR1 is SNHLY and CDR2 is FYNNEI in the germline V gene. The CDR3 is made up of 14 amino acids. V shed 4 bases and J shed 7 bases, with 14 bases lying between them. CDR3 loop: CASSVDLRRNEQFF. The CDR3 DNA is TGTGCCAGCAGTGTCGACCTCCGCAGGAATGAGCAGTTCTTC.

J is TRBJ2-5 and V is TRBV5-1, with a tentative D call TRBD2 (5 bases). V was cut by 3 bases and J by 5 bases, with 11 bases left in between. The CDR3 runs to 13 residues. Germline values: CDR1 SGHRS, CDR2 YFSETQ. The CDR3 loop is CASSSRRGETQYF. DNA of the CDR3: TGCGCCAGCAGCTCCCGACGCGGGGAGACCCAGTACTTC.

For the CDR3, the DNA is TGCAGTGCTAGAGGTGGGGGTAGCGCATCGAACCTAGCGAACACCGGGGAGCTGTTTTTT. Residues: CSARGGGSASNLANTGELFF. The V call is TRBV20-1, the J call TRBJ2-2, with D perhaps matching TRBD1 or TRBD2 (5 bases each). The length of the CDR3 is 20 residues. Germline loops: CDR1 DFQATT, CDR2 SNEGSKA (reference sequence). Deletions cut 1 base from V and 0 bases from J, with 24 bases between.